The clone carrying this T cell receptor (beta chain) was observed at least ten times. Time point given: sample taken at primary tumor resection. The sequenced material consisted of unsorted whole RNA from tumor, nontumor lung or frozen PBMC. Germline V gene lookup returns CDR1 LNHNV and CDR2 YYDKDF (reference sequence). Unmatched junction bases numbered 6, after V lost 1 base and J lost 0 bases. This CDR3 has 19 residues. The record originates from a study of spatial heterogeneity in lung cancer. MiXCR, applied by TCRdb to the 5' RACE reads, yields one record per CDR3 protein. The sample has roughly 100,000 distinct CDR3 sequences; around 8.6% are singletons.

The receptor was derived from a male donor with early-stage non-small cell lung cancer. The input for sequencing was PBMCs, taken at surgery. This rearrangement joins TRBV15 to TRBJ2-6; 10 bases are a match to TRBD2. The CDR3 sequence: CATSRALAGGYSGANVLTF. The CDR3 nucleotides read TGTGCCACCAGCAGAGCTTTAGCGGGAGGTTACTCTGGGGCCAACGTCCTGACTTTC.